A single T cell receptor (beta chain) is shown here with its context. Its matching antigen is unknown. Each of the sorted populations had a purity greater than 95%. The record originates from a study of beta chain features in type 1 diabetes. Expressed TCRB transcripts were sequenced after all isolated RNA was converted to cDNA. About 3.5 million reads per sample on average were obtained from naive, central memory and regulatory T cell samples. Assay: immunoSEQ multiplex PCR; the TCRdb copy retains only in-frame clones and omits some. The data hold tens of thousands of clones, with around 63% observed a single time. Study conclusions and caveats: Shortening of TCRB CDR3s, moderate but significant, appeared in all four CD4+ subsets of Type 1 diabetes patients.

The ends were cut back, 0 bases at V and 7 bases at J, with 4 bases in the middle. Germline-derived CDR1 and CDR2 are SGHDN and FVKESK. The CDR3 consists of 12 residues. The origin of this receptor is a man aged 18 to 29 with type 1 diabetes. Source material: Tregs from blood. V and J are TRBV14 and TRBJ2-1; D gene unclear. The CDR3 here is CASSQDENEQFF. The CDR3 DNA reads TGTGCCAGCAGCCAAGATGAGAATGAGCAGTTCTTC.